This T cell receptor beta chain originates from a study of blood T cell repertoires in COVID-19. At the level of the study: From the United States, Italy and Spain came samples of acute and convalescent COVID-19.

The method was immunoSEQ multiplex PCR; TCRdb's version includes in-frame clones alone and lacks a portion of them. The table has 20,000 to 30,000 clones, around nine tenths seen once. The CDR3 is made up of 16 amino acids. The V gene end was trimmed by 4 bases and the J gene end by 9 bases; junction bases not matched to a gene: 11. Per the germline V gene, CDR1 is SGDLS and CDR2 is YYNGEE. The sample comprised peripheral blood. The rearrangement uses TRBV9 and TRBJ2-1, with 12 bases identical to TRBD1. This clonotype was sampled from a man aged 50 or older with active COVID-19. CDR3 protein: CASSPPGTGGLGEQFF. CDR3 DNA: TGTGCCAGCAGCCCCCCCGGGACAGGGGGCCTTGGTGAGCAGTTCTTC.